This T cell receptor (beta chain) was identified during a study of blood T cells in healthy people across ages. As concerns this clonotype: Antigen specificity is unknown.

The germline V gene has CDR1 DFQATT and CDR2 SNEGSKA (reference sequence). This CDR3 contains 13 residues. A minimum of 6.5 million PBMCs was isolated per sample. Study findings and constraints: Roughly linear age-related decline in beta diversity appeared, significant by age about 37.

Next came a second PCR, run for about 7 to 12 cycles, which used a sample-barcoded 5' primer along with a J-beta primer mix. Each cDNA molecule, via a template-switch adaptor with 12 random nucleotides, was tagged. TCRdb passed the 5' RACE reads through MiXCR, listing each CDR3 protein once. This sample carries about 640,000 distinct CDR3 sequences, approximately 30% of them seen once, and the ten largest clones take approximately 15%. The sequence derives from a woman aged 80 or over in good health. Material for sequencing was blood. V and J are TRBV20-1 and TRBJ2-7; no clear D. The J call may be incorrect, as the DNA end agrees better with TRBJ2-5. The CDR3 coding sequence is TGCAGTGCTAGAGATTTGATGACGGGGACCCAGTACTTC. Its translation: CSARDLMTGTQYF.